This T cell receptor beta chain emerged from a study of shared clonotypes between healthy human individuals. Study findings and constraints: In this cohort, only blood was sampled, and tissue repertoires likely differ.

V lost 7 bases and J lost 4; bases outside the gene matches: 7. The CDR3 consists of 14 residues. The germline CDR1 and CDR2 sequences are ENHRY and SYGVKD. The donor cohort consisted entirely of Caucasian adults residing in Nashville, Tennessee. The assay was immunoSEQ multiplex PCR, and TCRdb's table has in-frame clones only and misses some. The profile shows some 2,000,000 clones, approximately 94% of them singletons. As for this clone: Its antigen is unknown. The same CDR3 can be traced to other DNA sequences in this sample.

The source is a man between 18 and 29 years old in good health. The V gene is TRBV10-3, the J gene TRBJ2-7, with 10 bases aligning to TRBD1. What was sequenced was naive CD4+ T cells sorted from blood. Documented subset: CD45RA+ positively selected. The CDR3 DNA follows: TGTGCCATCACCCCGGGACAGGGGAATTACGAGCAGTACTTC. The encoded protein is CAITPGQGNYEQYF.